Following are 28 T cell receptor beta chains from one sample sequenced in a study of blood T cell repertoires in COVID-19. Generated by immunoSEQ multiplex PCR, the TCRdb table keeps only in-frame clones and is missing some. The sample shows under 140,000 clones, roughly 76% of them seen only once. Input material: peripheral blood. The origin of the receptors is an older woman with acute or convalescent COVID-19.

This clone came up a few times. V is TRBV7-6 and J is TRBJ2-5, with D maybe TRBD1 (5 bases). The CDR3 runs to 15 residues. The germline gives CDR1 SGHVS, CDR2 FNYEAQ. V was trimmed by 1 base and J by 5 bases, leaving 14 bases between them. The CDR3 sequence is CASSLEIGWGETQYF. CDR3 in DNA: TGTGCCAGCAGCTTAGAAATCGGATGGGGCGAGACCCAGTACTTC. Looking up the rest from reference TRBV7-6 and TRBJ2-5 gives the full variable domain: GAGVSQSPRYKVTKRGQDVALRCDPISGHVSLYWYRQALGQGPEFLTYFNYEAQQDKSGLPNDRFSAERPEGSISTLTIQRTEQRDSAMYRCASSLEIGWGETQYFGPGTRLLVL.

This clone was observed a few times. The rearrangement uses TRBV5-1 and TRBJ2-7, with D hard to call. The CDR3 has 14 amino acids. With 4 bases removed from V and 0 bases from J, the gap between germline ends came to 11 bases. Germline values: CDR1 SGHRS, CDR2 YFSETQ. CDR3 region: CASSQNTLSYEQYF. As DNA, the CDR3 is TGCGCCAGCAGCCAAAACACCCTCTCCTACGAGCAGTACTTC. The full variable domain, with the rest looked up from reference TRBV5-1 and TRBJ2-7, is KAGVTQTPRYLIKTRGQQVTLSCSPISGHRSVSWYQQTPGQGLQFLFEYFSETQRNKGNFPGRFSGRQFSNSRSEMNVSTLELGDSALYLCASSQNTLSYEQYFGPGTRLTVT.

The chain couples TRBV7-9 to TRBJ2-5; unclear D gene. Germline loops: CDR1 SEHNR, CDR2 FQNEAQ (reference sequence). The CDR3 sequence is 17 residues long. V was trimmed by 8 bases and J by 4 bases, leaving 26 bases between them. The CDR3 loop reads CASRPPRGAITTETQYF. CDR3 DNA: TGTGCCAGCCGCCCCCCCCGAGGCGCGATAACCACAGAGACCCAGTACTTC.

The rearrangement uses TRBV5-1 and TRBJ1-1; perhaps TRBD1 as D (6 bases). This CDR3 contains 14 residues. From germline, CDR1 is SGHRS and CDR2 YFSETQ. Trimming removed 5 bases at V and 1 base at J, with 12 bases between. Here the CDR3 reads CASRGQGTNTEAFF. The CDR3 DNA reads as TGCGCCAGCAGAGGCCAGGGGACGAACACTGAAGCTTTCTTT.

The chain couples TRBV18 to TRBJ1-4, with TRBD1 matching over 8 bases. The CDR3 runs to 15 residues. The trim removed 3 bases at V and 0 bases at J, leaving 0 bases unmatched. Germline assignment: CDR1 KGHSH and CDR2 LQKENI. This chain's CDR3 is CASSPTGATNEKLFF. CDR3 coding DNA: TGTGCCAGCTCACCGACAGGGGCAACTAATGAAAAACTGTTTTTT.

This clone was counted many times. This chain links TRBV28 with TRBJ2-7; 7 bases line up with TRBD1. Trimming took 5 bases from V and 5 from J; bases not matched to a gene: 3. CDR3 size: 12 residues. Germline CDR1 reads MDHEN; CDR2 reads SYDVKM. The chain's CDR3 is CASSEDRDEQYF. The CDR3 bases are TGTGCCAGCAGTGAAGACAGGGACGAGCAGTACTTC.

As for this clone: Other DNA sequences in the sample encode the same CDR3. This chain uses TRBV5-1 with TRBJ1-2; the match to TRBD1 covers 10 bases. The CDR3 contains 15 residues. The ends lost 1 base at V and 8 bases at J; junction bases unmatched: 8. In germline, CDR1 is SGHRS, CDR2 YFSETQ. The CDR3 nucleotides read TGCGCCAGCAGCTTGACACTTGGGACAGGGGAAGGCTACACCTTC. Residues: CASSLTLGTGEGYTF.

The chain employs TRBV28 and TRBJ1-2; weak D call: TRBD1 (6 bases). CDR1 is MDHEN and CDR2 is SYDVKM in the germline V gene. With 8 bases removed from V and 8 bases from J, the gap between germline ends came to 24 bases. This CDR3 is built from 15 residues. The CDR3 bases are TGTGCCAGCGTGAGGGGGGGCAGGGGCGGTCCGGGCTACACCTTC. Protein: CASVRGGRGGPGYTF.

The chain employs TRBV7-3 and TRBJ2-1; TRBD1 might be the D (6 bases). The CDR3 extends over 15 amino acids. Trimming cost V 4 bases and J 9 bases, with 19 bases left between them. CDR1 and CDR2 (germline): SGHTA, FQGTGA. The CDR3 DNA sequence: TGTGCCAGCAGCTCCCGCCAAGGGGGATATGGTGAGCAGTTCTTC. The encoded protein is CASSSRQGGYGEQFF.

The V call is TRBV7-9, the J call TRBJ2-3, with 12 bases aligning to TRBD1. Germline V lookup: CDR1 SEHNR, CDR2 FQNEAQ (reference sequence). This CDR3 is built from 15 residues. The V and J ends lost 5 bases and 7 bases, in that order; junction bases with no gene match: 7. The DNA for the CDR3 is TGTGCCAGCAGCCCCGGGACAGGGGGCGCATATACGCAGTATTTT. Amino acids: CASSPGTGGAYTQYF.

With regard to this clone: One end of the junction varies from germline; a read error may be responsible. The V call is TRBV6-5, the J call TRBJ1-6, with D possibly being TRBD1 (6 bases). Germline CDR1 reads MNHEY; CDR2 reads SVGAGI. The CDR3 runs 15 residues. CDR3 region: CASSSRTENNSSLHF. In DNA, the CDR3 is TGTGCCAGCAGTTCCAGGACAGAAAATAATTCATCCCTCCACTTT.

The genes are TRBV5-4 and TRBJ1-3, with a possible D match to TRBD1 (5 bases). CDR3 length: 13 residues. Trimming shortened V by 0 bases and J by 4 bases, and 5 bases separated the two germline ends. CDR1 SGHNT and CDR2 YYREEE come from the germline V gene (reference sequence). The CDR3 region has the DNA TGTGCCAGCAGCTTGGACAGGGGAAACACCATATATTTT. Translation: CASSLDRGNTIYF.

V gene TRBV12-3 or TRBV12-4 combines with J gene TRBJ1-5; 8 bases agree with TRBD1. The CDR3 length is 13 residues. Trimming took 5 bases from V and 9 from J; bases not matched to a gene: 6. In DNA form, the CDR3 reads TGTGCCAGCAGTCAAGGACAGGGCCGGCCCCAGCATTTT. Its protein product is CASSQGQGRPQHF.

This chain connects TRBV7-8 to TRBJ2-4; 9 nucleotides match TRBD1. Trimming removed 4 bases from V and 0 bases from J; junction bases left unmatched: 4. Germline CDR1 SGHVS, CDR2 FQNEAQ. The CDR3 runs 16 residues. The CDR3 nucleotides read TGTGCCAGCAGCTCGGGACAGGGAATAGCCAAAAACATTCAGTACTTC. Its protein product is CASSSGQGIAKNIQYF.

The rearrangement uses TRBV7-2 and TRBJ1-2, with 7 bases that match TRBD1. The length of the CDR3 is 14 residues. Germline trimming cut 4 bases from V and 4 bases from J; bases unmatched to any gene: 6. Germline CDR1 SGHTA, CDR2 FQGNSA. CDR3 bases: TGTGCCAGCAGCTCAGGGACAGCCTTCTATGGCTACACCTTC. The encoded protein is CASSSGTAFYGYTF.

This sequence joins TRBV29-1 and TRBJ1-5; D is perhaps TRBD1 (5 bases). The germline V gene encodes CDR1 SQVTM and CDR2 ANQGSEA. The V gene lost 5 bases and the J gene lost 7 bases, with 12 bases spanning the gap. The CDR3 has 12 amino acids. Here the CDR3 DNA reads TGCAGCGTTAGCAGGGAGGGACAGCCCCAGCATTTT. It yields the protein CSVSREGQPQHF. The entire variable domain, with the rest obtained from reference TRBV29-1 and TRBJ1-5, is as follows: SAVISQKPSRDICQRGTSLTIQCQVDSQVTMMFWYRQQPGQSLTLIATANQGSEATYESGFVIDKFPISRPNLTFSTLTVSNMSPEDSSIYLCSVSREGQPQHFGDGTRLSIL.

The chain uses TRBV5-1 and TRBJ1-1; the match to TRBD1 covers 10 bases. V was pared by 4 bases and J by 3 bases, with 3 bases of the junction left unmatched. The length of the CDR3 is 14 residues. Germline lookup yields CDR1 SGHRS and CDR2 YFSETQ. The CDR3 here is CASSPGQGYTEAFF. CDR3 DNA: TGCGCCAGCAGCCCGGGACAGGGGTACACTGAAGCTTTCTTT.

This clone was counted at least ten times. The J gene is TRBJ2-7, the V gene TRBV5-6; 9 bases are shared with TRBD1. CDR1 is SGHDT and CDR2 is YYEEEE in the germline V gene. CDR3 size: 15 residues. V dropped 4 bases and J dropped 5; count of bases not matched to a gene: 10. The CDR3 loop reads CASSRDRAGVHEQYF. Here the CDR3 DNA reads TGTGCCAGCAGCCGGGACAGGGCTGGGGTACACGAGCAGTACTTC.

The chain employs TRBV18 and TRBJ1-5, with 10 positions matching TRBD1. V trimming: 5 bases; J trimming: 7 bases; junction bases outside the gene matches: 8. CDR3 length: 15 amino acids. Germline values: CDR1 KGHSH, CDR2 LQKENI. The CDR3 DNA reads TGTGCCAGCTCATCCGGGACAGGGGCAATGCAGCCCCAGCATTTT. Translating it yields CASSSGTGAMQPQHF.

This rearrangement joins TRBV7-2 to TRBJ1-2; 7 bases align to TRBD1. The J segment lost 7 bases and the V segment lost 5 bases, leaving 4 bases of the junction unmatched. The germline V gene encodes CDR1 SGHTA and CDR2 FQGNSA. The CDR3 runs to 12 residues. The CDR3 DNA reads TGTGCCAGCAGCCAGGGGGGTCTTGGCTACACCTTC. Amino acids: CASSQGGLGYTF.

This chain uses TRBV9 with TRBJ2-2; TRBD2 might be the D (6 bases). Germline CDR1 reads SGDLS; CDR2 reads YYNGEE. V was trimmed by 0 bases and J by 0 bases, leaving 12 bases between them. The CDR3 is made up of 17 amino acids. The CDR3: CASSVAAGITNTGELFF. The CDR3 DNA is TGTGCCAGCAGCGTAGCGGCGGGGATAACGAACACCGGGGAGCTGTTTTTT. Full variable domain (missing parts from reference TRBV9 and TRBJ2-2): DSGVTQTPKHLITATGQRVTLRCSPRSGDLSVYWYQQSLDQGLQFLIQYYNGEERAKGNILERFSAQQFPDLHSELNLSSLELGDSALYFCASSVAAGITNTGELFFGEGSRLTVL.

The chain employs TRBV21-1 and TRBJ1-6; TRBD1 is taken as the D call from the table, unchecked against the DNA. TRBV21-1 is a listed pseudogene. The CDR3 is made up of 18 amino acids. This chain's CDR3 is CASSEGTRTDSYNSPLHF. The DNA for the CDR3 is TGTGCCAGCAGCGAAGGGACGAGGACAGACTCCTATAATTCACCCCTCCACTTT.

The chain uses TRBV7-3 and TRBJ1-1; no clear D gene. Germline CDR1 is SGHTA and CDR2 is FQGTGA. The CDR3 consists of 15 residues. The V and J ends lost 2 bases and 5 bases respectively, with 15 bases between them. For the CDR3, the DNA is TGTGCCAGCAGCTTATTTAGAGGGCAGTTTACTGAAGCTTTCTTT. Its translation is CASSLFRGQFTEAFF.

The V call is TRBV6-5, the J call TRBJ1-4; 10 nucleotides agree with TRBD1. Per the germline V gene, CDR1 is MNHEY and CDR2 is SVGAGI. This CDR3 region has 14 residues. V lost 6 bases, J lost 7 bases, and 5 bases stayed unmatched. The CDR3 reads CASRRQGALEKLFF. Written as DNA, the CDR3 is TGTGCCAGCAGGAGACAGGGGGCACTTGAAAAACTGTTTTTT.

There are a few counts of this clone. This CDR3 is missing its conserved last phenylalanine or tryptophan, likely due to a read error. Because the CDR3's place on the DNA is in doubt, the DNA is left out and the CDR3 is given as listed by TCRdb. The rearrangement uses TRBV28 and TRBJ2-7; whether TRBD2, the table's D call, matches the DNA was not checked. CDR1 and CDR2 from the germline V gene are MDHEN and SYDVKM. The CDR3 adds up to 13 amino acids, both ends counted. The CDR3 is CASSPPTRLALQL.

This clone turned up a few times. The J gene is TRBJ1-2, the V gene TRBV5-6; TRBD1 might be the D (6 bases). The V end was cut by 2 bases, the J end by 4 bases, with 9 bases between. The CDR3 consists of 13 residues. CDR1 and CDR2 (germline): SGHDT, YYEEEE. CDR3 nucleotide sequence: TGTGCCAGCAGCTTAGGGGGTGGCTATGGCTACACCTTC. Its translation: CASSLGGGYGYTF.

This clone was picked up a small number of times. The chain joins TRBV5-5 to TRBJ1-6, with D maybe TRBD1 (6 bases). Trimming left V 4 bases short and J 7 bases short, with 12 bases between. CDR3 length: 14 amino acids. The germline CDR1 and CDR2 sequences are SGHKS and YYEKEE (reference sequence). CDR3 nucleotides: TGTGCCAGCAGCCTGGCCGGGACAAATTCACCCCTCCACTTT. Translation gives CASSLAGTNSPLHF.

This sequence joins TRBV7-2 and TRBJ1-5; tentatively, D is TRBD1 (6 bases). The CDR3 consists of 16 residues. V was shortened by 6 bases and J by 4 bases, with 19 bases between the two germline ends. Per the germline V gene, CDR1 is SGHTA and CDR2 is FQGNSA. The CDR3 loop is CASSSGGALRNQPQHF. In DNA form, the CDR3 reads TGTGCCAGCAGTTCCGGGGGGGCCTTACGGAATCAGCCCCAGCATTTT.